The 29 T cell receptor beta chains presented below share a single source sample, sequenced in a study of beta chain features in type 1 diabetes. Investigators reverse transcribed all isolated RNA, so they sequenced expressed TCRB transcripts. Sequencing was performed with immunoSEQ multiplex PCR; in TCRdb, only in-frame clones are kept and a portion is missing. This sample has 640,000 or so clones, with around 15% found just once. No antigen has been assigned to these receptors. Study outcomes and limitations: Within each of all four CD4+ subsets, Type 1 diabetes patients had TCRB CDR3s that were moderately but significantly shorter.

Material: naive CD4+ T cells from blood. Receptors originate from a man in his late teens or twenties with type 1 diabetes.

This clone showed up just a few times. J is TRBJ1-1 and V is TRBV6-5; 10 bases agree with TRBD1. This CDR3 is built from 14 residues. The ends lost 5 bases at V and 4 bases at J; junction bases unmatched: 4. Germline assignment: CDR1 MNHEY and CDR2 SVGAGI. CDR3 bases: TGTGCCAGCAGTCCCCGGGACAGGGGCACTGAAGCTTTCTTT. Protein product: CASSPRDRGTEAFF.

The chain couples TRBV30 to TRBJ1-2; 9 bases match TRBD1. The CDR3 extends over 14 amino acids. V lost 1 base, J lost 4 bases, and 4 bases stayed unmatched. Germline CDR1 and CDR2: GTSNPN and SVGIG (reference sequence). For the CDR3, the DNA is TGTGCCTGGAGTGGGACAGGGGTCTTCTATGGCTACACCTTC. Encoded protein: CAWSGTGVFYGYTF. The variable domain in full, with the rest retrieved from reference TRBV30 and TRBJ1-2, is SQTIHQWPATLVQPVGSPLSLECTVEGTSNPNLYWYRQAAGRGLQLLFYSVGIGQISSEVPQNLSASRPQDRQFILSSKKLLLSDSGFYLCAWSGTGVFYGYTFGSGTRLTVV.

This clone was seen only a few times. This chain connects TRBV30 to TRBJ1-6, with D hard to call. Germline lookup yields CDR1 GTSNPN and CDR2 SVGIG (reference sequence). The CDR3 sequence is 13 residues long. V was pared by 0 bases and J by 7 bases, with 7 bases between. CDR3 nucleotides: TGTGCCTGGAGTGTACTCCCCAATTCACCCCTCCACTTT. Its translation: CAWSVLPNSPLHF.

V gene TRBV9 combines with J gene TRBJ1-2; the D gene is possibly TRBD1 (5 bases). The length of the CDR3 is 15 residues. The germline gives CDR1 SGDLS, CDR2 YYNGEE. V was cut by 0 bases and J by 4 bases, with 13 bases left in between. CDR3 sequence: CASSVGQGDGYGYTF. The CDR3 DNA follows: TGTGCCAGCAGCGTAGGCCAGGGCGACGGCTATGGCTACACCTTC.

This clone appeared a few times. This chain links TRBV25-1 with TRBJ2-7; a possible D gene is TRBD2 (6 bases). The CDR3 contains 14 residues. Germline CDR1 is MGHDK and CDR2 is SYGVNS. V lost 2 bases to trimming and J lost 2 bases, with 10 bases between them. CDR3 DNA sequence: TGTGCCAGCAGTGAAGGAGGGACCACCTACGAGCAGTACTTC. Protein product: CASSEGGTTYEQYF.

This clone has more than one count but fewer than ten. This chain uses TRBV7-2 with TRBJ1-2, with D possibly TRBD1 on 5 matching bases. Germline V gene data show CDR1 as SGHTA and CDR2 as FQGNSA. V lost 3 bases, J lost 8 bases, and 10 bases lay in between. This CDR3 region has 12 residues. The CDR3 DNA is TGTGCCAGCAGCTTCGACAGACTAGGCTACACCTTC. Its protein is CASSFDRLGYTF.

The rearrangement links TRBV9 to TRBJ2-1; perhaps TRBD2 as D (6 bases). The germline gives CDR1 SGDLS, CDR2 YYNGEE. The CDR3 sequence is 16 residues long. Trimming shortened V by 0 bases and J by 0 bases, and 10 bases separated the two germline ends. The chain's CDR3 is CASSVEGSGSYNEQFF. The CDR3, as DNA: TGTGCCAGCAGCGTAGAAGGTAGCGGCTCCTACAATGAGCAGTTCTTC.

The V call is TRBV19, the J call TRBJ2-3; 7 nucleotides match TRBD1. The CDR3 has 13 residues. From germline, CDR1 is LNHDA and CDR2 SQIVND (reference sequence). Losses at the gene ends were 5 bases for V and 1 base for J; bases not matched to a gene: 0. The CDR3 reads CASSDRGTDTQYF. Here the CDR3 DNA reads TGTGCCAGTAGTGACAGGGGCACAGATACGCAGTATTTT.

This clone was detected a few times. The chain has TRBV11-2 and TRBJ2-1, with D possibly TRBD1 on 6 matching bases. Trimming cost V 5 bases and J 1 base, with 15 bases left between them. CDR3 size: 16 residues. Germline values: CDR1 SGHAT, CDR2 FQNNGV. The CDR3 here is CASSLDREQSYNEQFF. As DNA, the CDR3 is TGTGCCAGCAGCCTGGACAGAGAGCAATCCTACAATGAGCAGTTCTTC.

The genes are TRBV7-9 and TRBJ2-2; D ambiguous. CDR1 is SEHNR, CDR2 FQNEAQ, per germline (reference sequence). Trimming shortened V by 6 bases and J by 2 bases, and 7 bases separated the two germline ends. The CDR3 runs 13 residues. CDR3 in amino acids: CASSPINTGELFF. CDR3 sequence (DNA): TGTGCCAGCAGTCCAATCAACACCGGGGAGCTGTTTTTT.

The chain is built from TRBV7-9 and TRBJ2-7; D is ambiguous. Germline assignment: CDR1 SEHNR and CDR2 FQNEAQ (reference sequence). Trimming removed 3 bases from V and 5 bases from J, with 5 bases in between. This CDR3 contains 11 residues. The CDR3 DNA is TGTGCCAGCAGCTTTGCGGACGAGCAGTACTTC. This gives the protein CASSFADEQYF.

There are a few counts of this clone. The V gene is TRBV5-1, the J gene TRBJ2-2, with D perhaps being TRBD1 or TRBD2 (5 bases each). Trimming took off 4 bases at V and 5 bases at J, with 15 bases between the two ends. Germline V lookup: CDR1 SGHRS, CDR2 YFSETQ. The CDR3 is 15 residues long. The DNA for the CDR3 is TGCGCCAGCAGCCCCCGGGACGTGCATACCGGGGAGCTGTTTTTT. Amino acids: CASSPRDVHTGELFF.

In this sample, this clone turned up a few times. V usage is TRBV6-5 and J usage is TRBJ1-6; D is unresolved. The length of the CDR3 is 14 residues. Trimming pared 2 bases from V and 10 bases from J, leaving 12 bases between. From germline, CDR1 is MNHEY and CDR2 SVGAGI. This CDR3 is CASSYRATGSPLHF. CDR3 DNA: TGTGCCAGCAGTTACCGGGCGACGGGGTCACCCCTCCACTTT.

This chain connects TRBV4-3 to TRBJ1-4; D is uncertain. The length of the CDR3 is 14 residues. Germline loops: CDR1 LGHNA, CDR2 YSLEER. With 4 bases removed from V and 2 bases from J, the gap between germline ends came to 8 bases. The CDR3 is CASSPQPTNEKLFF. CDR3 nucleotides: TGCGCCAGCAGCCCACAGCCTACTAATGAAAAACTGTTTTTT.

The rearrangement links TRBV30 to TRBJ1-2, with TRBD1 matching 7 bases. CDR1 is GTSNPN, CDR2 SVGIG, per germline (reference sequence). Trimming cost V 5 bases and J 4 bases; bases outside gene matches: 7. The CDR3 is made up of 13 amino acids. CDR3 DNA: TGTGCCTGGCGCACAGGGGTTGGCTATGGCTACACCTTC. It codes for CAWRTGVGYGYTF.

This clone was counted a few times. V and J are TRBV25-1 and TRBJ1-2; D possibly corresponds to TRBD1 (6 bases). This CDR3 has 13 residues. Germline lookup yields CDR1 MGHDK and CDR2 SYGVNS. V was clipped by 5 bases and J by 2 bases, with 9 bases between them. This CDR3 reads CASSPQGNYGYTF. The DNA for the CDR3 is TGTGCCAGCAGTCCTCAGGGGAACTATGGCTACACCTTC.

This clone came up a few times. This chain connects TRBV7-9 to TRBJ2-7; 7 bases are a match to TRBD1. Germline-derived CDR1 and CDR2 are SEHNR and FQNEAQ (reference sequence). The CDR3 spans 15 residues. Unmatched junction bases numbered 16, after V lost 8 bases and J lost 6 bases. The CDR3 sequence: CASSRTYTGAFEQYF. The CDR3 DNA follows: TGTGCCAGCTCACGAACATACACAGGGGCTTTCGAGCAGTACTTC. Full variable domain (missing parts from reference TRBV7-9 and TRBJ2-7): DTGVSQNPRHKITKRGQNVTFRCDPISEHNRLYWYRQTLGQGPEFLTYFQNEAQLEKSRLLSDRFSAERPKGSFSTLEIQRTEQGDSAMYLCASSRTYTGAFEQYFGPGTRLTVT.

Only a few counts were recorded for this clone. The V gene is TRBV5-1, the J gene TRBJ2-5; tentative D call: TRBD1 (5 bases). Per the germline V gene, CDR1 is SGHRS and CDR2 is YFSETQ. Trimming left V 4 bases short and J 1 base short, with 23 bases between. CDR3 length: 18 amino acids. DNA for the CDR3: TGCGCCAGCAGCCCCCTCCCTGGGGTACAGGATACCCAAGAGACCCAGTACTTC. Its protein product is CASSPLPGVQDTQETQYF.

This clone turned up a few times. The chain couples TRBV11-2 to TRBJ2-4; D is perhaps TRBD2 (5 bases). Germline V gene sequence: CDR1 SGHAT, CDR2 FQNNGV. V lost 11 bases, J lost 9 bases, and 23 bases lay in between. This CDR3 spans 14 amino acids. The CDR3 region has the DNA TGTGCCGTAGGTGCTAGCAGGTTGTTTGGCATTCAGTACTTC. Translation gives CAVGASRLFGIQYF. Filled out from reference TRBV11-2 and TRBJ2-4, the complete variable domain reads EAGVAQSPRYKIIEKRQSVAFWCNPISGHATLYWYQQILGQGPKLLIQFQNNGVVDDSQLPKDRFSAERLKGVDSTLKIQPAKLEDSAVYLCAVGASRLFGIQYFGAGTRLSVL.

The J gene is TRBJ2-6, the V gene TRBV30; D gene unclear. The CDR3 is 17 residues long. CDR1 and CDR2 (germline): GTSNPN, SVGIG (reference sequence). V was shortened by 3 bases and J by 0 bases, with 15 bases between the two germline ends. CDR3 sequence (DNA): TGTGCCTGGAGCTCTGCAGGACCCATCTCTGGGGCCAACGTCCTGACTTTC. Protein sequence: CAWSSAGPISGANVLTF.

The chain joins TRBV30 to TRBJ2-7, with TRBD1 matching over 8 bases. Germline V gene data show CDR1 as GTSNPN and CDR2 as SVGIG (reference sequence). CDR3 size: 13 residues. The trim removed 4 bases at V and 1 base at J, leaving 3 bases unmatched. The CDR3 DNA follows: TGTGCCTGGAACCGGGACAGGTCCTACGAGCAGTACTTC. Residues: CAWNRDRSYEQYF.

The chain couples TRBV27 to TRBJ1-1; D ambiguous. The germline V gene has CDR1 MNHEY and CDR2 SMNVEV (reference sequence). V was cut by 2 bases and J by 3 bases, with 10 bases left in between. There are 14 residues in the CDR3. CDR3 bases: TGTGCCAGCAGTTTAGACGGAAGGGACACTGAAGCTTTCTTT. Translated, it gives CASSLDGRDTEAFF.

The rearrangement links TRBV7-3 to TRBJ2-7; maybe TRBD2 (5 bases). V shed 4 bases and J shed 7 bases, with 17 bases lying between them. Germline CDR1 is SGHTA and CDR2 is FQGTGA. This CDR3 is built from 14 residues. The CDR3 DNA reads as TGTGCCAGCAGCTACGGCGCGGACTCCGTTGAGCAGTACTTC. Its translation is CASSYGADSVEQYF.

The CDR3 DNA reads as TGTGCCCGACAAGACCCGGGACAGTGGAATCAGCCCCAGCATTTT. It yields the protein CARQDPGQWNQPQHF. This rearrangement joins TRBV2 to TRBJ1-5; 7 positions agree with TRBD1. CDR3 length equals 15 residues. The V segment lost 11 bases and the J segment 4 bases; nucleotides outside the gene matches: 14. Germline CDR1 is SNHLY and CDR2 is FYNNEI. The full variable domain, completed using reference TRBV2 and TRBJ1-5, is EPEVTQTPSHQVTQMGQEVILRCVPISNHLYFYWYRQILGQKVEFLVSFYNNEISEKSEIFDDQFSVERPDGSNFTLKIRSTKLEDSAMYFCARQDPGQWNQPQHFGDGTRLSIL.

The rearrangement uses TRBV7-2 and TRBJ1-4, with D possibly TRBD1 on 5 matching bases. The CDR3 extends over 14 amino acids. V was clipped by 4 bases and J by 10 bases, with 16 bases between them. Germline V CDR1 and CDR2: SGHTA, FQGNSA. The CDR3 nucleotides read TGTGCCAGCAGCTCCACGGGGGATACAGGAAAACTGTTTTTT. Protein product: CASSSTGDTGKLFF.

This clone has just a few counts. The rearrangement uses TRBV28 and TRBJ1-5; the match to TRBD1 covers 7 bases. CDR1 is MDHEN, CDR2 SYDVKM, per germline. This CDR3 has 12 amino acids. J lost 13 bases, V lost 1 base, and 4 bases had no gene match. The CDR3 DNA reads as TGTGCCAGCAGTTTATTTGGACAGGCGCAGCATTTT. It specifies CASSLFGQAQHF.

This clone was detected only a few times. CDR3 coding DNA: TGTGCCAGCAGTTACTCTCGGGCTGGCAAAAACATTCAGTACTTC. This translates into CASSYSRAGKNIQYF. The chain carries TRBV6-5 and TRBJ2-4; D is unclear. CDR1 and CDR2 from the germline V gene are MNHEY and SVGAGI. With 0 bases removed from V and 3 bases from J, the gap between germline ends came to 9 bases. This CDR3 has 15 residues.

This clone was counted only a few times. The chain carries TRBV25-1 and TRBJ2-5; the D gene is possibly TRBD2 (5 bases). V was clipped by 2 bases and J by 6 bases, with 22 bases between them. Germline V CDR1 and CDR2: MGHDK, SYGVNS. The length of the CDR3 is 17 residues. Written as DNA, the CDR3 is TGTGCCAGCAGTGAACCGGGTGCGGGTACGGCCAGGAAGACCCAGTACTTC. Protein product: CASSEPGAGTARKTQYF.

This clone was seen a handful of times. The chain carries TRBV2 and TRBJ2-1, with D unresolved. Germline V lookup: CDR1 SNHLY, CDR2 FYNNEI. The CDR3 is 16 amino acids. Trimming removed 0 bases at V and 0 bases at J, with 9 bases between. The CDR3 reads CASSEAWYSSYNEQFF. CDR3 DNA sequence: TGTGCCAGCAGTGAAGCTTGGTACAGCTCCTACAATGAGCAGTTCTTC.